This T cell receptor beta chain was sequenced during a study of T cells after yellow fever vaccination. The germline V gene encodes CDR1 MNHNY and CDR2 SVGAGI (reference sequence). The V and J ends lost 3 bases and 1 base, in that order; junction bases with no gene match: 3. CDR3 length: 15 residues. This clonotype has a handful of counts. A process of 5'RACE template switching, which added a universal primer site and UMIs, was used to make TCR cDNA. TCRdb fed the 5' RACE reads into MiXCR, producing one record per CDR3 protein. The sample has 250,000 to 400,000 distinct CDR3 sequences, 4.1% seen once.

The chain employs TRBV6-6 and TRBJ2-3; 8 positions agree with TRBD1. The clonotype comes from a man aged 18 to 29 who received the YFV17D yellow fever vaccine. Sequencing used PBMCs, obtained 5 days after the yellow fever booster vaccination. CDR3 DNA sequence: TGTGCCAGCAGTTATCCAGGGGGCGGCACAGATACGCAGTATTTT. Amino acid sequence: CASSYPGGGTDTQYF.